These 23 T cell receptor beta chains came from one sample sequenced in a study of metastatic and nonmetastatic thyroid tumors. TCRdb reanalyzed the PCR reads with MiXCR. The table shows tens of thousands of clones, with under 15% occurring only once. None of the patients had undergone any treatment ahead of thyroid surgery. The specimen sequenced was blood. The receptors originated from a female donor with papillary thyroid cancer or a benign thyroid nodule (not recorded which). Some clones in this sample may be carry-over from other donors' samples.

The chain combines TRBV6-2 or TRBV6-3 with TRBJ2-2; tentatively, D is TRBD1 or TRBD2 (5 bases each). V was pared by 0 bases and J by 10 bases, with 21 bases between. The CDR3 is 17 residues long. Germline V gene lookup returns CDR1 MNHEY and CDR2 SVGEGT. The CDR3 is CASSYSSPGPHTLELFF. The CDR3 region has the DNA TGTGCCAGCAGTTACTCGTCCCCGGGACCTCACACCTTGGAGCTGTTTTTT.

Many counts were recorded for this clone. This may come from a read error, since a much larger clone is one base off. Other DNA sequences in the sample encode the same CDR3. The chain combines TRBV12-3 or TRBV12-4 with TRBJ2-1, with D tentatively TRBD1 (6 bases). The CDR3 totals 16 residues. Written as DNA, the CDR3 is TGTGCCAGCAGTTTTGGGGGCCCTGTCTCCTACAATGAACAGTTCTTC. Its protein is CASSFGGPVSYNEQFF.

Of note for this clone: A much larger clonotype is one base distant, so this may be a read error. The CDR3 sequence is CASSQVQHSYEQYF. CDR3 nucleotides: TGTGCCAGCAGCCAAGTTCAGCACTCTTACGAGCAGTACTTC. The V call is TRBV4-2, the J call TRBJ2-7; no clear D gene. V dropped 1 base and J dropped 4 bases, with 11 bases sitting between them. This CDR3 spans 14 amino acids. CDR1 is LGHNA and CDR2 is YNFKEQ in the germline V gene.

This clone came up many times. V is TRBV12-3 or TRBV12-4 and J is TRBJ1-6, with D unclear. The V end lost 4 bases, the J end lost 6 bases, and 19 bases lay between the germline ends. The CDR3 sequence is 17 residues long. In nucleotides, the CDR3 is TGTGCCAGCAGTTCATTTGAGTGGCGCCTGGTTAATTCACCCCTCCACTTT. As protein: CASSSFEWRLVNSPLHF.

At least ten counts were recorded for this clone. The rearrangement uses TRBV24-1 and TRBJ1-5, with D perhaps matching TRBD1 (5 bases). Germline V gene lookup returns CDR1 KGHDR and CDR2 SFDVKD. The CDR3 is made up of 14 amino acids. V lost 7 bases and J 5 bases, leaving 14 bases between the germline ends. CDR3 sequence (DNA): TGTGCCACCAGCGACCCCAGGGCCCATCAGCCCCAGCATTTT. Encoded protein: CATSDPRAHQPQHF.

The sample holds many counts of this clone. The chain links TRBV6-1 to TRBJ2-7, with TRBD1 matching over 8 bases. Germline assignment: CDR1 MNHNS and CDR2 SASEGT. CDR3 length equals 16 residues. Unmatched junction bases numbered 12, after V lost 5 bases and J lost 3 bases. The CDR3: CASSWGADRASYEQYF. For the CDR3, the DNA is TGTGCCAGCAGTTGGGGGGCGGACAGGGCCAGCTACGAGCAGTACTTC.

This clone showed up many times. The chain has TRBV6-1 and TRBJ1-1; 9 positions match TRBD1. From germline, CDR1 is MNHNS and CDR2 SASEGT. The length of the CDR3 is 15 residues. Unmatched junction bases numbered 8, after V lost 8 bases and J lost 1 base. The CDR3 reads CASQRGQGANTEAFF. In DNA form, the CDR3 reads TGTGCCAGCCAAAGGGGACAGGGTGCGAACACTGAAGCTTTCTTT.

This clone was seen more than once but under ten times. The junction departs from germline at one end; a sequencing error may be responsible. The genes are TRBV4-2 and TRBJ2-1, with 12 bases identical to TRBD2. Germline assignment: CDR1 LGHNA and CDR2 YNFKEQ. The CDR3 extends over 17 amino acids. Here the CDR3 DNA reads TGTGCCAACAGCCAAGGGTCTAGCGGGGGGGCCTACAATGAGCAGTTCTTC. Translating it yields CANSQGSSGGAYNEQFF.

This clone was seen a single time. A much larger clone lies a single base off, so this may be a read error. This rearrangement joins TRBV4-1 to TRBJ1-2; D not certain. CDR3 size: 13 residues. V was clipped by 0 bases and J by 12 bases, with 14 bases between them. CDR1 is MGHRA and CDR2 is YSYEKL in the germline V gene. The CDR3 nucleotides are TGCGCCAGCAGCCAAGAGGGGAAGTGGCTTAACACCTTC. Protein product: CASSQEGKWLNTF.

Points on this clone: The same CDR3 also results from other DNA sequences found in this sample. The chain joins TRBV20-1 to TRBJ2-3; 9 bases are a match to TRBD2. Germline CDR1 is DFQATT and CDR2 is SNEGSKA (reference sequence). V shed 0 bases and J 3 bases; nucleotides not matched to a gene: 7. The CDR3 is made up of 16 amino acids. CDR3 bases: TGCAGTGCTAGAGATCCGCGGGGGGGCCGAACAGATACGCAGTATTTT. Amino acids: CSARDPRGGRTDTQYF.

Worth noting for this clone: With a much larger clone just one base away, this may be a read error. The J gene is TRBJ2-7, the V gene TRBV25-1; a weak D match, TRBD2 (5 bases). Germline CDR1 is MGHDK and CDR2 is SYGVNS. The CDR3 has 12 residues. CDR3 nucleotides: TGTCCCAGCAGTGTAACGGGGTACGAGCAGTACTTC. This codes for CPSSVTGYEQYF.

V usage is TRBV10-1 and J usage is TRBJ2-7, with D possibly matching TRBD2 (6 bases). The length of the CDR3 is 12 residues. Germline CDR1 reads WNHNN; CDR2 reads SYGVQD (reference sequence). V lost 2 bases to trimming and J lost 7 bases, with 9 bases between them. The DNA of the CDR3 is TGCGCCAGCAGTGAGCCAGGAGGGGAGCAGTACTTC. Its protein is CASSEPGGEQYF.

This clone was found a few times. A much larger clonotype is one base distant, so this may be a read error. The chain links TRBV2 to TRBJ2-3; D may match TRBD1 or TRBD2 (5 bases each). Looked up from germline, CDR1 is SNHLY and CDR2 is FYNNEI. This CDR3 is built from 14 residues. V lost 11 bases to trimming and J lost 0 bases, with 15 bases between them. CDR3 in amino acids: CASIRGYSTDTQYF. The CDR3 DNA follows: TGTGCCTCCATACGGGGCTACAGCACAGATACGCAGTATTTT. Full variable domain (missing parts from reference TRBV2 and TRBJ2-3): EPEVTQTPSHQVTQMGQEVILRCVPISNHLYFYWYRQILGQKVEFLVSFYNNEISEKSEIFDDQFSVERPDGSNFTLKIRSTKLEDSAMYFCASIRGYSTDTQYFGPGTRLTVL.

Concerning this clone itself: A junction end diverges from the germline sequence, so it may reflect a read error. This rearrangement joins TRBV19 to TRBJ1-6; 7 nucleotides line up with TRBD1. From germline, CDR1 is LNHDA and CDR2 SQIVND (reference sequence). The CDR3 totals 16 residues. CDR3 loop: CAISTRTGAYNSPLHF. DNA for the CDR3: TGTGCCATTAGTACCCGGACAGGAGCCTATAATTCACCCCTCCACTTT.

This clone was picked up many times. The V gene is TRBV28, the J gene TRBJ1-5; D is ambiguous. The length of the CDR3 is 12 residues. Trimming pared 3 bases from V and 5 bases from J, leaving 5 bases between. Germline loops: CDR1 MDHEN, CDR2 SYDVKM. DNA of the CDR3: TGTGCCAGCAGTTTGGGTTATCAGCCCCAGCATTTT. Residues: CASSLGYQPQHF.

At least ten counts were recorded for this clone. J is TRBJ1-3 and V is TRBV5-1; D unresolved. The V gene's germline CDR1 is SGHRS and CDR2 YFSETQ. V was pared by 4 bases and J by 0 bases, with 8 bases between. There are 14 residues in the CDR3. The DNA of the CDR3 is TGCGCCAGCAGCAGGGCCCACTCTGGAAACACCATATATTTT. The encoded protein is CASSRAHSGNTIYF.

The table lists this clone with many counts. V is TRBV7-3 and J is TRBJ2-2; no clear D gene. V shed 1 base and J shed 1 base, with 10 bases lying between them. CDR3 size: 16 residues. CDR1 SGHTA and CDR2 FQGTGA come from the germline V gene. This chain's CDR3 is CASSLRLTLNTGELFF. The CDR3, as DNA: TGTGCCAGCAGCTTAAGACTTACCCTGAACACCGGGGAGCTGTTTTTT.

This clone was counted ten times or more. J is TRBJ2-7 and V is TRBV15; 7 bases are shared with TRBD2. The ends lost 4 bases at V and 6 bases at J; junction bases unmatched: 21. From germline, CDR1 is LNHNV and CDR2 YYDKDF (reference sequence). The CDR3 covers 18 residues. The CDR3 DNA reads TGTGCCACCAGCACCTCGGGGGGTTTCCCCTCAGTGTTGTCCGAGCAGTACTTC. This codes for CATSTSGGFPSVLSEQYF.

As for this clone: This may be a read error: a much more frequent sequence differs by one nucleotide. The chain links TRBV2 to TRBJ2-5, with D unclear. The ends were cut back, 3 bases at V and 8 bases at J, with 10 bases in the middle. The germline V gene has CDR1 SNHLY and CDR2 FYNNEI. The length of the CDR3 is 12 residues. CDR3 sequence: CASSEERDTQYF. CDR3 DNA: TGTGCCAGCAGTGAGGAGAGAGATACCCAGTACTTC. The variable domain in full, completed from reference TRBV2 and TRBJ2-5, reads EPEVTQTPSHQVTQMGQEVILRCVPISNHLYFYWYRQILGQKVEFLVSFYNNEISEKSEIFDDQFSVERPDGSNFTLKIRSTKLEDSAMYFCASSEERDTQYFGPGTRLLVL.

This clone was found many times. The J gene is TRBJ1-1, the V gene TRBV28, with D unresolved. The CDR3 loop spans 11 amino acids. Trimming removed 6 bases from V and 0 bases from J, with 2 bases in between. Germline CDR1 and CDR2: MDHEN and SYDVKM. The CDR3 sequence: CASRMNTEAFF. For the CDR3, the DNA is TGTGCCAGCAGAATGAACACTGAAGCTTTCTTT.

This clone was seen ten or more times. The DNA of the CDR3 is TGTGCCAGCAGGGGCTCTGGGGCCAACGTCCTGACTTTC. Its translation is CASRGSGANVLTF. V usage is TRBV9 and J usage is TRBJ2-6; no definite D call. Trimming stripped 5 bases from V and 0 bases from J, with 3 bases between. CDR1 is SGDLS, CDR2 YYNGEE, per germline. CDR3 length: 13 amino acids.

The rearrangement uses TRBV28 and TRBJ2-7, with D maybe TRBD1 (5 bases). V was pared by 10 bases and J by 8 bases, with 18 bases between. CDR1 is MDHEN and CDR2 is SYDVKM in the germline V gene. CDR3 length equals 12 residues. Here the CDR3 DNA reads TGTGCCAACACCAACCCAAGGGGTCAGCAGTACTTC. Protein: CANTNPRGQQYF.

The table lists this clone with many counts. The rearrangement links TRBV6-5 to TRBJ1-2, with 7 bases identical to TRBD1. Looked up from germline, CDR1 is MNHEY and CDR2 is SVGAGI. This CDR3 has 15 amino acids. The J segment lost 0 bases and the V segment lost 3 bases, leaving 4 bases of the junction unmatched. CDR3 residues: CASSYGTESNYGYTF. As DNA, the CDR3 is TGTGCCAGCAGTTATGGGACAGAGTCTAACTATGGCTACACCTTC.